These T cell receptor beta chains were read from a single sample in a study of CD8+CD57+ T cells in acquired aplastic anemia. TCRdb redid the calling of the reads with MiXCR, one entry per CDR3 protein. This table holds around 290,000 distinct CDR3 sequences, roughly 61% found once. The source material was sorted CD4+, CD8+, or CD8+CD57+ T cells (not recorded which) from PBMCs. The origin of the receptors is a human donor with aplastic anemia. Both conserved end residues are trimmed from each CDR3.

v_call: TRBV12-5
cdr3_aa: ASCPAGDLQETQY

v_call: TRBV15
cdr3_aa: ATSTPGHYNSPLH

v_call: TRBV19
cdr3_aa: ASSMPNGQGNQPQH

v_call: TRBV2
cdr3_aa: ASRPLSGNNEQF

v_call: TRBV20-1
cdr3_aa: SASPIPDPPYEQY

v_call: TRBV24-1
cdr3_aa: ATRETGGTDTQY

v_call: TRBV9
cdr3_aa: ASSVDRGRLGYT

v_call: TRBV19
cdr3_aa: ASSPGAREKPF

v_call: TRBV7-2
cdr3_aa: ASSYDNYGYT

v_call: TRBV20-1
cdr3_aa: SATTRQYNEQF

v_call: TRBV5-1
cdr3_aa: ASKLAANTGELF

v_call: TRBV7-8
cdr3_aa: ASSLGLGNQPQH

v_call: TRBV7-2
cdr3_aa: ASSHPGLLNEQF

v_call: TRBV19
cdr3_aa: ASSTSRGTDTQY

v_call: TRBV7-6
cdr3_aa: ASSCQGNTEKLF